The 20 T cell receptor beta chains in this list originate from one sample, sequenced in a study of CD8+ T cells in alopecia areata. The treatment: oral pan-JAK inhibitor, 5-10 mg twice daily. Extraction of RNA preceded its reverse transcription into cDNA, which served as the sequencing template. Some clones are missing from TCRdb's copy, which holds only in-frame ones; the method was immunoSEQ multiplex PCR. The sample gives roughly 200,000 clones, approximately 55% of which show up once; less than 14% is in the top ten. Sequenced material: CD8+ T cells sorted from blood, taken at week 24, from a patient treated with tofacitinib. The receptors come from a human donor with alopecia areata.

This rearrangement joins TRBV7-9 to TRBJ2-7, with unresolved D. This CDR3 has 13 amino acids. Per germline, CDR1 SEHNR and CDR2 FQNEAQ (reference sequence). Trimming shortened V by 5 bases and J by 6 bases, and 14 bases separated the two germline ends. The CDR3 DNA is TGTGCCAGCAGCCCCGGCGTGGGTAGCGAGCAGTACTTC. Translated: CASSPGVGSEQYF.

This rearrangement joins TRBV29-1 to TRBJ2-7; D is uncertain. Trimming took off 5 bases at V and 5 bases at J, with 16 bases between the two ends. CDR1 SQVTM and CDR2 ANQGSEA come from the germline V gene. This CDR3 spans 13 amino acids. The CDR3 DNA is TGCAGCGTTTACTTCCCGAAATTCAACGAGCAGTACTTC. Translation gives CSVYFPKFNEQYF.

The rearrangement uses TRBV7-6 and TRBJ1-1, with TRBD1 as a possible D gene (5 bases). This CDR3 contains 13 residues. Germline V gene data show CDR1 as SGHVS and CDR2 as FNYEAQ. Trimming removed 2 bases at V and 8 bases at J, with 12 bases between. CDR3 bases: TGTGCCAGCAGCTTATACGAGGGGAGGGAAGCTTTCTTT. Encoded protein: CASSLYEGREAFF.

This clone appeared a single time. CDR3 nucleotide sequence: TGTGCCAGCAGTCCCACAGGGGGGGAGACCCAGTACTTC. This codes for CASSPTGGETQYF. This chain uses TRBV28 with TRBJ2-5, with 8 bases identical to TRBD1. V shed 5 bases, J shed 5 bases, and the junction held 4 bases outside the gene matches. The germline gives CDR1 MDHEN, CDR2 SYDVKM. CDR3 length: 13 amino acids.

This sequence joins TRBV6-5 and TRBJ2-1, with D perhaps matching TRBD1 (8 bases). Germline V CDR1 and CDR2: MNHEY, SVGAGI. V shed 7 bases and J shed 9 bases, with 10 bases lying between them. This CDR3 has 11 residues. CDR3 region: CASNRGGEQFF. CDR3 in DNA: TGTGCCAGCAACAGGGGGGGTGAGCAGTTCTTC.

Only a few counts were recorded for this clone. The V gene is TRBV7-9, the J gene TRBJ2-7, with D uncertain. This CDR3 is built from 14 residues. V lost 2 bases and J 3 bases, leaving 11 bases between the germline ends. Germline assignment: CDR1 SEHNR and CDR2 FQNEAQ (reference sequence). CDR3: CASSLIQSNYEQYF. DNA of the CDR3: TGTGCCAGCAGCTTAATACAGTCAAACTACGAGCAGTACTTC.

This clone has a handful of counts. The chain uses TRBV7-9 and TRBJ1-5; 9 nucleotides match TRBD1. Germline V gives CDR1 SEHNR, CDR2 FQNEAQ (reference sequence). The CDR3 has 14 residues. Losses at the gene ends were 4 bases for V and 4 bases for J; bases not matched to a gene: 2. CDR3 sequence: CASSSGTGNQPQHF. CDR3 bases: TGTGCCAGCAGCTCTGGGACAGGGAATCAGCCCCAGCATTTT.

This chain links TRBV30 with TRBJ2-7; D call uncertain. Trimming cost V 3 bases and J 4 bases, with 10 bases left between them. Germline V gene sequence: CDR1 GTSNPN, CDR2 SVGIG (reference sequence). The CDR3 runs 12 residues. CDR3 sequence reads: CAWSVDGYEQYF. The CDR3 bases are TGTGCCTGGAGCGTAGACGGATACGAGCAGTACTTC.

This clone is a singleton in its sample. This chain joins TRBV27 and TRBJ2-3; D is undetermined. The CDR3 is 14 residues long. Germline lookup yields CDR1 MNHEY and CDR2 SMNVEV (reference sequence). Trimming removed 4 bases at V and 1 base at J, with 9 bases between. The CDR3: CASSYNRGTDTQYF. The CDR3 DNA reads as TGTGCCAGCAGTTACAATCGAGGCACAGATACGCAGTATTTT.

The chain joins TRBV29-1 to TRBJ1-2; D gene ambiguous. This CDR3 comprises 11 residues. Trimming removed 5 bases at V and 9 bases at J, with 13 bases between. Germline values: CDR1 SQVTM, CDR2 ANQGSEA. CDR3 DNA: TGCAGCGTTCCCGTCGGTTGGAGCTACACCTTC. Its translation is CSVPVGWSYTF.

The V call is TRBV9, the J call TRBJ2-3; D not certain. From germline, CDR1 is SGDLS and CDR2 YYNGEE. Trimming took off 4 bases at V and 6 bases at J, with 12 bases between the two ends. The CDR3 totals 13 residues. The CDR3 loop is CASSQTPADTQYF. The CDR3 region has the DNA TGTGCCAGCAGCCAAACACCCGCGGATACGCAGTATTTT.

This clone has only a few counts. The chain has TRBV14 and TRBJ2-7, with D uncertain. Trimming took off 0 bases at V and 5 bases at J, with 8 bases between the two ends. The CDR3 is made up of 13 amino acids. Germline CDR1 SGHDN, CDR2 FVKESK. CDR3 amino acids: CASSQDLSDEQYF. Here the CDR3 DNA reads TGTGCCAGCAGCCAAGATTTATCCGACGAGCAGTACTTC.

A few counts support this clone. The V and J genes are TRBV5-5 and TRBJ1-1; a possible D gene is TRBD1 (6 bases). This CDR3 is 14 amino acids long. V lost 7 bases, J lost 1 base, and 14 bases lay in between. Germline V gene sequence: CDR1 SGHKS, CDR2 YYEKEE (reference sequence). This chain's CDR3 is CASGLRTANTEAFF. CDR3 bases: TGTGCCAGCGGCCTAAGGACAGCGAACACTGAAGCTTTCTTT.

This clone appeared a few times. This chain links TRBV9 with TRBJ1-6, with D maybe TRBD1 (5 bases). The CDR3 is 15 amino acids. The germline gives CDR1 SGDLS, CDR2 YYNGEE. Trimming shortened V by 0 bases and J by 7 bases, and 11 bases separated the two germline ends. The CDR3 coding sequence is TGTGCCAGCAGCGTAGAGGGCAGGGCCAATTCACCCCTCCACTTT. It encodes CASSVEGRANSPLHF. The complete variable domain, with remaining parts taken from reference TRBV9 and TRBJ1-6, reads DSGVTQTPKHLITATGQRVTLRCSPRSGDLSVYWYQQSLDQGLQFLIQYYNGEERAKGNILERFSAQQFPDLHSELNLSSLELGDSALYFCASSVEGRANSPLHFGNGTRLTVT.

Details on this clone: The junction departs from germline at one end; a sequencing error may be responsible. The V gene is TRBV4-3, the J gene TRBJ1-4; D is unresolved. Per the germline V gene, CDR1 is LGHNA and CDR2 is YSLEER. The CDR3 is made up of 14 amino acids. The CDR3 DNA is TGCGCCAGCAGCCTAGATCGGTCTAACGAAAAACTGTTTTTT. This gives the protein CASSLDRSNEKLFF.

In this sample, this clone turned up a few times. The rearrangement joins TRBV5-6 to TRBJ2-7; D is perhaps TRBD2 (6 bases). Deletions cut 3 bases from V and 2 bases from J, with 9 bases between. CDR1 and CDR2 (germline): SGHDT, YYEEEE. CDR3 length: 13 residues. CDR3 amino acids: CASSSTRPYEQYF. The CDR3, as DNA: TGTGCCAGCAGCTCGACTAGACCCTACGAGCAGTACTTC.

The chain carries TRBV5-5 and TRBJ2-4; no reliable D call. The CDR3 consists of 13 residues. Germline V gene sequence: CDR1 SGHKS, CDR2 YYEKEE (reference sequence). V lost 1 base, J lost 0 bases, and 2 bases lay in between. CDR3 nucleotides: TGTGCCAGCAGCTTGTTAGCCAAAAACATTCAGTACTTC. Its protein product is CASSLLAKNIQYF.

This chain links TRBV13 with TRBJ2-5; D not certain. This CDR3 has 16 amino acids. V was cut by 4 bases and J by 2 bases, with 17 bases left in between. Germline V gene data show CDR1 as PRHDT and CDR2 as FYEKMQ (reference sequence). CDR3 amino acids: CASSSRSSSVQETQYF. The CDR3, as DNA: TGTGCCAGCAGCTCCCGGTCGAGTTCTGTACAAGAGACCCAGTACTTC.

A few counts support this clone. The chain has TRBV7-9 and TRBJ1-1; D unclear. Trimming stripped 2 bases from V and 3 bases from J, with 13 bases between. This CDR3 region has 15 residues. CDR1 SEHNR and CDR2 FQNEAQ come from the germline V gene (reference sequence). The CDR3 nucleotides are TGTGCCAGCAGCTTACAGAAGGTTGAGGACACTGAAGCTTTCTTT. This translates into CASSLQKVEDTEAFF.

The chain has TRBV5-1 and TRBJ1-2; D is unresolved. Germline V lookup: CDR1 SGHRS, CDR2 YFSETQ. Trimming removed 0 bases from V and 2 bases from J, with 5 bases in between. The CDR3 totals 13 residues. The CDR3 loop is CASSLGSNYGYTF. The CDR3 DNA reads as TGCGCCAGCAGCTTGGGCTCCAACTATGGCTACACCTTC.